This TCR beta chain stems from a study of control samples from healthy donors and cancer patients (dated by TCRdb to the early 2020s). Between the V and J ends, shortened by 0 bases and 7 bases respectively, the junction contains 10 bases. From a lookup of the germline V gene, CDR1 and CDR2 are SNHLY and FYNNEI. Including cysteine and phenylalanine, the CDR3 has 13 amino acids. Left in the record is the CDR3 DNA by itself, 39 bases read in frame from the first base. The method was the immunoSEQ multiplex PCR assay. TCRdb limited this immuneACCESS table to in-frame rearrangements with V and J called. A share of clones is missing; checked studies link under half to unresolved V genes, and the rest is unexplained. This sample has approximately 150,000 clones in its table, and around 88% of those were observed once. About 1.7% of the sample is taken by the ten largest. About this clone itself: This receptor's antigen is unknown. One base away there is no much larger clone; base qualities are not given.

The sequence was collected from a man aged 18 to 30 in good health. The sequencing sample was made of blood. The V and J genes are TRBV2 and TRBJ2-7, with TRBD1 perhaps the D gene, on 6 matching bases. The CDR3 protein sequence reads: CASSEAVRGEQYF. The DNA is TGTGCCAGCAGTGAAGCGGTGAGGGGGGAGCAGTACTTC.